The rows below give T cell receptor beta chains drawn from one sample of a study of T cells in Graves' hyperthyroidism and ophthalmopathy. MiXCR was run by TCRdb on the multiplex PCR reads, yielding one entry per CDR3 protein. The profile shows some 620,000 distinct CDR3 sequences, around 15% of them singletons. The sequenced material came from blood. All receptors come from a woman aged 25 to 45 with Graves' hyperthyroidism. The CDR3 runs from the conserved cysteine through the conserved F or W. The D gene is left open where the match is weak. Clone size is stated in some rows and not others, as once, few, many or a class when expanded.

V gene	clone size	D gene	J gene	CDR3 length	CDR3 protein	CDR3 DNA
TRBV6-1	.	.	TRBJ1-2	13	CASSSGTYYGYTF	TGTGCCAGCAGTTCCGGGACCTACTATGGCTACACCTTC
TRBV20-1	.	.	TRBJ2-5	12	CSAAGHQETQYF	TGCAGTGCCGCGGGACACCAAGAGACCCAGTACTTC
TRBV4-1	.	.	TRBJ2-7	15	CASSHGPGTGYEQYF	TGCGCCAGCAGCCATGGCCCCGGGACTGGCTACGAGCAGTACTTC
TRBV5-1	.	.	TRBJ2-5	13	CASSLWGRETQYF	TGCGCCAGCAGCTTATGGGGACGAGAGACCCAGTACTTC
TRBV20-1	many	.	TRBJ2-1	12	CSLPGGSDEQFF	TGCAGCCTTCCGGGCGGCTCGGATGAGCAGTTCTTC
TRBV5-4	.	.	TRBJ2-5	14	CASSTRLEWETQYF	TGTGCCAGCAGCACCCGACTAGAGTGGGAGACCCAGTACTTC
TRBV5-8	few	TRBD1	TRBJ1-1	19	CASSRPDRGRGIEGTEAFF	TGTGCCAGCAGCCGACCGGACAGGGGGCGAGGGATCGAGGGCACTGAAGCTTTCTTT
TRBV24-1	.	TRBD2	TRBJ2-7	15	CATSKSGRPVYEQYF	TGTGCCACCAGTAAGAGCGGGAGACCCGTCTACGAGCAGTACTTC
TRBV12-3/TRBV12-4	many	.	TRBJ2-1	13	CASSLLEYNEQFF	TGTGCCAGCAGTTTACTGGAATACAATGAGCAGTTCTTC
TRBV7-9	.	TRBD1	TRBJ2-1	15	CASSGKDRSYNEQFF	TGTGCCAGCAGCGGAAAGGACAGGTCCTACAATGAGCAGTTCTTC
TRBV29-1	many	.	TRBJ2-1	15	CSVDDRRISYNEQFF	TGCAGCGTTGATGACAGGCGGATCTCCTACAATGAGCAGTTCTTC
TRBV6-6	.	.	TRBJ1-3	16	CASSYSGLRSGNTIYF	TGTGCCAGCAGTTACTCGGGACTCCGCTCTGGAAACACCATATATTTT
TRBV5-1	.	.	TRBJ2-1	13	CASSLYTYNEQFF	TGCGCCAGCAGCTTGTACACTTACAATGAGCAGTTCTTC
TRBV7-9	many	TRBD2	TRBJ2-1	14	CASSPQSGSDEQFF	TGTGCCAGCAGCCCCCAAAGCGGGAGTGATGAGCAGTTCTTC
TRBV28	many	.	TRBJ2-3	16	CASSLQGRQSTDTQYF	TGTGCCAGCAGTTTACAGGGACGACAGTCCACAGATACGCAGTATTTT
TRBV19	few	TRBD1	TRBJ1-1	13	CASSIEGASEAFF	TGTGCCAGTAGTATCGAGGGGGCGTCTGAAGCTTTCTTT
TRBV12-3/TRBV12-4	many	TRBD1	TRBJ1-5	16	CASSLRTGVSNQPQHF	TGTGCCAGCAGTCTCAGGACAGGGGTTAGCAATCAGCCCCAGCATTTT
TRBV2	few	TRBD1	TRBJ1-3	17	CASSDSGTGFSGNTIYF	TGTGCCAGCAGTGATTCCGGGACAGGTTTCTCTGGAAACACCATATATTTT
TRBV20-1	many	.	TRBJ2-2	13	CSARRENTGELFF	TGCAGTGCCCGGAGGGAGAACACCGGGGAGCTGTTTTTT
TRBV6-1	few	.	TRBJ1-2	14	CASNRIGRDYGYTF	TGTGCCAGCAATAGGATAGGGCGGGACTATGGCTACACCTTC
TRBV28	many	.	TRBJ2-7	13	CASSPLGLGEQYF	TGTGCCAGCAGCCCCCTTGGCCTGGGCGAGCAGTACTTC
TRBV29-1	.	.	TRBJ2-1	11	CSVYLYNEQFF	TGCAGCGTTTATCTATACAATGAGCAGTTCTTC
TRBV27	.	TRBD2	TRBJ2-1	15	CASSPGLGSYNGQFF	TGTGCCAGCAGCCCGGGACTAGGATCCTACAATGGGCAGTTCTTC
TRBV6-6	.	.	TRBJ2-3	17	CASSYSRAEGTADTQYF	TGTGCCAGCAGTTACTCTCGGGCTGAGGGTACTGCAGATACGCAGTATTTT
TRBV28	many	TRBD1	TRBJ2-5	16	CASRKWTGSYQETQYF	TGTGCCAGCAGGAAATGGACAGGGTCTTACCAAGAGACCCAGTACTTC
TRBV13	many	.	TRBJ2-5	17	CASSSAQGGTDEETQYF	TGTGCCAGCAGCTCAGCTCAAGGGGGGACAGACGAAGAGACCCAGTACTTC
TRBV7-8	many	TRBD2	TRBJ2-7	14	CASSPPGLANEQYF	TGTGCCAGCAGCCCCCCGGGACTAGCAAATGAGCAGTACTTC
TRBV6-5	.	.	TRBJ2-3	13	CASSYGVFDTQYF	TGTGCCAGCAGTTACGGGGTTTTTGATACGCAGTATTTT
TRBV27	many	TRBD1	TRBJ2-3	13	CASKEGATDTQYF	TGTGCCAGCAAAGAGGGGGCGACAGATACGCAGTATTTT
TRBV19	few	TRBD1	TRBJ2-1	14	CASSTTGGFNEQFF	TGTGCCAGTAGTACGACAGGGGGCTTCAATGAGCAGTTCTTC
TRBV29-1	few	.	TRBJ2-3	15	CSVEGRGDAGVTQYF	TGCAGCGTTGAGGGACGGGGTGATGCCGGAGTTACGCAGTATTTT
TRBV27	few	.	TRBJ1-5	15	CASASGDIGNQPQHF	TGTGCCAGCGCGTCAGGGGATATTGGCAATCAGCCCCAGCATTTT
TRBV6-6	many	.	TRBJ2-7	14	CASSYSRVSDEQYF	TGTGCCAGCAGTTACTCGAGGGTTTCGGACGAGCAGTACTTC
TRBV6-2/TRBV6-3	few	.	TRBJ2-3	15	CASSLNPASTDTQYF	TGTGCCAGCAGCTTGAATCCTGCTAGCACAGATACGCAGTATTTT
TRBV4-3	many	.	TRBJ1-1	17	CATTTRIHRVENTEAFF	TGCGCCACCACAACACGAATTCACAGGGTGGAAAACACTGAAGCTTTCTTT
TRBV27	.	.	TRBJ2-7	13	CANSFGQSYEQYF	TGTGCCAACAGTTTCGGGCAGTCCTACGAGCAGTACTTC
TRBV9	many	TRBD2	TRBJ2-3	17	CASSVVKTSGSTDTQYF	TGTGCCAGCAGCGTAGTAAAGACTAGCGGTAGCACAGATACGCAGTATTTT
TRBV7-2	.	.	TRBJ2-2	18	CASSHPIIRPSNTGELFF	TGTGCCAGCAGCCACCCTATCATACGGCCCTCGAACACCGGGGAGCTGTTTTTT
TRBV11-3	few	TRBD1	TRBJ1-1	14	CASSINRGNTEAFF	TGTGCCAGCAGCATAAACAGGGGGAACACTGAAGCTTTCTTT